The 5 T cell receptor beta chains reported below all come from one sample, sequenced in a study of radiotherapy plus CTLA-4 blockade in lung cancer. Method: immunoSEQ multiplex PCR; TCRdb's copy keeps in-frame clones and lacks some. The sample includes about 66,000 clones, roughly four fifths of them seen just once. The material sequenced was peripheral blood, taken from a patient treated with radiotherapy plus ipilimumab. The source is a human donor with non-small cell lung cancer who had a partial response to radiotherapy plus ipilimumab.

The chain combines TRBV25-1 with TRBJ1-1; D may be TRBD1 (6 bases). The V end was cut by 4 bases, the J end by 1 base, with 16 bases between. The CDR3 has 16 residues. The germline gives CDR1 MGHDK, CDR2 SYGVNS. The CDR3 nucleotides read TGTGCCAGCAGTGTGACGGGGGGCCGGGGGAACACTGAAGCTTTCTTT. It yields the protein CASSVTGGRGNTEAFF. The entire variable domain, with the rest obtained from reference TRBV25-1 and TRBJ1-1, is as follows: EADIYQTPRYLVIGTGKKITLECSQTMGHDKMYWYQQDPGMELHLIHYSYGVNSTEKGDLSSESTVSRIRTEHFPLTLESARPSHTSQYLCASSVTGGRGNTEAFFGQGTRLTVV.

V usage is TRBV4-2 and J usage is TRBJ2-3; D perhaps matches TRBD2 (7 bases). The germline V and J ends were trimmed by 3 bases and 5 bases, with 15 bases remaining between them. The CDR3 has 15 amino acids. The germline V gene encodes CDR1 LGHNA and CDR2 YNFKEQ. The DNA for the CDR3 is TGTGCCAGCAGCCAGGATCAGGGGAGGGGAGATACGCAGTATTTT. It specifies CASSQDQGRGDTQYF.

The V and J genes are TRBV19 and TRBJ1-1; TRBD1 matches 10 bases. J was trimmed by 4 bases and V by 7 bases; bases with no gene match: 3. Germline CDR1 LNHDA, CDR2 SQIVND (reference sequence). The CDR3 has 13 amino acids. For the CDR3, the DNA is TGTGCCAGTACCCGGACAGGGGGCACTGAAGCTTTCTTT. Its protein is CASTRTGGTEAFF.

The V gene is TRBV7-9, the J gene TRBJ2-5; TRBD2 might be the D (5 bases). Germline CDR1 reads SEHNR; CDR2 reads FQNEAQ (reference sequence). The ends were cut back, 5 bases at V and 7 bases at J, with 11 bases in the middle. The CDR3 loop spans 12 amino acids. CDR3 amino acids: CASSLEAGTQYF. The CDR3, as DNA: TGTGCCAGCAGCCTGGAGGCAGGGACCCAGTACTTC.

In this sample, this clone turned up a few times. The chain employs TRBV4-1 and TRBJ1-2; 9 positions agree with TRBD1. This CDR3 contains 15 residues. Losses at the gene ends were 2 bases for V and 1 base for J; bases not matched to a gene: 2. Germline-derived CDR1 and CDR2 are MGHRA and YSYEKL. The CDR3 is CASSQTGQGNYGYTF. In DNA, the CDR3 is TGCGCCAGCAGCCAAACGGGACAGGGTAACTATGGCTACACCTTC.